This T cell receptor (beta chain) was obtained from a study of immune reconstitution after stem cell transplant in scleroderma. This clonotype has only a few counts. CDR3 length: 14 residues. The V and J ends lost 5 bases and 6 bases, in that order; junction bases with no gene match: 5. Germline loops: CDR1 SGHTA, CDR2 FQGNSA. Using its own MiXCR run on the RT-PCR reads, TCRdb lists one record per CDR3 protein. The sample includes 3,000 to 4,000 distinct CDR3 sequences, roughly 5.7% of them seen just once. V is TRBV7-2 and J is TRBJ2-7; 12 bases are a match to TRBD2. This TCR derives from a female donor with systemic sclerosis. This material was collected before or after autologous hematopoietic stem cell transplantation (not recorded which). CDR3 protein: CASSPASGRGEQYF. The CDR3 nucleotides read TGTGCCAGCAGCCCGGCTAGCGGGAGGGGCGAGCAGTACTTC.